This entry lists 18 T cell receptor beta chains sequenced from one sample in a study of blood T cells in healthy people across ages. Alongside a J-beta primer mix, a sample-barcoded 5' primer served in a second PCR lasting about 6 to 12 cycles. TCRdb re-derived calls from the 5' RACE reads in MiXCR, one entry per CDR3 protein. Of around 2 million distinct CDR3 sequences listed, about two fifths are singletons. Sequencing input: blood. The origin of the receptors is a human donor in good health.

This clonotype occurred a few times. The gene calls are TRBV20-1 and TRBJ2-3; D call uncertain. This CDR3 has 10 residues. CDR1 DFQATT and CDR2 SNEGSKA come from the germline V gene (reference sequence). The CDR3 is CSAPVDTQYF. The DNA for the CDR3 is TGCAGCGCCCCTGTGGATACGCAGTATTTT.

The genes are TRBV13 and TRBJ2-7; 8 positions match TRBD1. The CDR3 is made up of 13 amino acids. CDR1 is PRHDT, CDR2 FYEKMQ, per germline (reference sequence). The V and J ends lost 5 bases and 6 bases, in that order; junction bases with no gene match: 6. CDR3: CASSADRGSEQYF. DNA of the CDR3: TGTGCCAGCAGCGCAGACAGGGGCTCCGAGCAGTACTTC. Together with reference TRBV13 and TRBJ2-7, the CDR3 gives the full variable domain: AAGVIQSPRHLIKEKRETATLKCYPIPRHDTVYWYQQGPGQDPQFLISFYEKMQSDKGSIPDRFSAQQFSDYHSELNMSSLELGDSALYFCASSADRGSEQYFGPGTRLTVT.

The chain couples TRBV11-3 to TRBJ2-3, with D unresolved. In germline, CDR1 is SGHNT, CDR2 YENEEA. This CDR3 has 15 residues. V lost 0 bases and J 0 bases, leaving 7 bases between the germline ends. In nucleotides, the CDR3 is TGTGCCAGCAGCTTAGACCAGTTGAGCACAGATACGCAGTATTTT. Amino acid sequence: CASSLDQLSTDTQYF.

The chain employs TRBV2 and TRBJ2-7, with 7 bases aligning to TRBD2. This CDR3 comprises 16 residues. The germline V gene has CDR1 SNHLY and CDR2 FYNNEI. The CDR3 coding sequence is TGTGCTATCGGTGGCGGGAGCGGGGCTCCGTCCTACGAGCAGTACTTC. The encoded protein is CAIGGGSGAPSYEQYF.

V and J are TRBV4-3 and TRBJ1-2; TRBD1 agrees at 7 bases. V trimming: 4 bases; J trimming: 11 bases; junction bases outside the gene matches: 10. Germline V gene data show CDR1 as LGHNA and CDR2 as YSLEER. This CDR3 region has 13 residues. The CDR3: CASSRDRDRGYTF. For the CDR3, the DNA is TGCGCCAGCAGCCGCGACAGGGACCGTGGTTACACCTTC.

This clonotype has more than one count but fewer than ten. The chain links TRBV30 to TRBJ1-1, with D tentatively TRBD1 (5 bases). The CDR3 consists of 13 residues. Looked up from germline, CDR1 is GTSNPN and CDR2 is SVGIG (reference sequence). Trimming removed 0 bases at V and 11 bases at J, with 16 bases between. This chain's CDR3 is CAWSVGLGRRAFF. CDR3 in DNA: TGTGCCTGGAGTGTAGGTTTGGGGCGCAGGGCTTTCTTT.

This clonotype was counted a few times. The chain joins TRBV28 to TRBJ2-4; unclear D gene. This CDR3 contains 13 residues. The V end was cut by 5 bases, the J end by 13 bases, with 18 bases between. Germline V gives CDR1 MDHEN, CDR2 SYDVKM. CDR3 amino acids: CASSTGSREEQYF. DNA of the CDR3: TGTGCCAGCAGTACCGGGTCTCGAGAAGAGCAGTACTTC.

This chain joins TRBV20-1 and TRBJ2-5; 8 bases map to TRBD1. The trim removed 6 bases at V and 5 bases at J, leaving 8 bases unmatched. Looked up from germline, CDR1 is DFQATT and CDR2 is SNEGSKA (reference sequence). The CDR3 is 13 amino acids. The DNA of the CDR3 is TGCAGTGCCGCGGACAGGGCTGCGGAGACCCAGTACTTC. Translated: CSAADRAAETQYF.

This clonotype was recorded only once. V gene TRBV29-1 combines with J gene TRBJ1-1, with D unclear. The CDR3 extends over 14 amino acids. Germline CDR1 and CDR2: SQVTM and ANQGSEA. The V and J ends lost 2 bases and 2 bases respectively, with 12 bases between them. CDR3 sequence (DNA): TGCAGCGTTGAATTGGGAAGTTTTAACACTGAAGCTTTCTTT. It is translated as CSVELGSFNTEAFF.

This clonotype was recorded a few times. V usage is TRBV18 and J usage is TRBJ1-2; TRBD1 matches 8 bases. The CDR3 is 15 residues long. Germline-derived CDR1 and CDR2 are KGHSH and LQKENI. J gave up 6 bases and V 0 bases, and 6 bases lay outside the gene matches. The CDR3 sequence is CASSPPTGARDGYTF. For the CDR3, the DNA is TGTGCCAGCTCACCACCGACAGGGGCCCGTGATGGCTACACCTTC. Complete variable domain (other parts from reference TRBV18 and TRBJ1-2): NAGVMQNPRHLVRRRGQEARLRCSPMKGHSHVYWYRQLPEEGLKFMVYLQKENIIDESGMPKERFSAEFPKEGPSILRIQQVVRGDSAAYFCASSPPTGARDGYTFGSGTRLTVV.

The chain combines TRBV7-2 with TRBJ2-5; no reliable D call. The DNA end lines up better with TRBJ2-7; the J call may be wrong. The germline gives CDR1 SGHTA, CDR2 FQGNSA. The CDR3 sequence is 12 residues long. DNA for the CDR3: TGTGCCAGCAGCTTAATTCAAACCGAGCAGTACTTC. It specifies CASSLIQTEQYF.

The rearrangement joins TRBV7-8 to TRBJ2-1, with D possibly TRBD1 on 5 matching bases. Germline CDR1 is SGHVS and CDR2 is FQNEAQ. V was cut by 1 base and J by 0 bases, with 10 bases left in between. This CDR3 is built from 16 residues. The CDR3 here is CASSLGGAHSYNEQFF. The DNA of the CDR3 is TGTGCCAGCAGCTTAGGGGGCGCCCACTCCTACAATGAGCAGTTCTTC.

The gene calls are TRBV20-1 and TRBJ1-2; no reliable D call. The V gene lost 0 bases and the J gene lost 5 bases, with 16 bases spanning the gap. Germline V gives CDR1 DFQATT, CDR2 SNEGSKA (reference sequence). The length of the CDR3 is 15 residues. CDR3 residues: CSARDFSGVGYGYTF. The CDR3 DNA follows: TGCAGTGCTAGAGATTTTTCTGGTGTTGGGTATGGCTACACCTTC.

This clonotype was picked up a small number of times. DNA for the CDR3: TGTGCCAGCAGTTCGCCGCTAGCGGGGCACTCCTACGAGCAGTACTTC. As protein: CASSSPLAGHSYEQYF. The chain recombines TRBV6-2 or TRBV6-3 with TRBJ2-7; 9 nucleotides line up with TRBD2. This CDR3 spans 16 amino acids. Germline lookup yields CDR1 MNHEY and CDR2 SVGEGT. V was pared by 4 bases and J by 0 bases, with 7 bases of the junction left unmatched.

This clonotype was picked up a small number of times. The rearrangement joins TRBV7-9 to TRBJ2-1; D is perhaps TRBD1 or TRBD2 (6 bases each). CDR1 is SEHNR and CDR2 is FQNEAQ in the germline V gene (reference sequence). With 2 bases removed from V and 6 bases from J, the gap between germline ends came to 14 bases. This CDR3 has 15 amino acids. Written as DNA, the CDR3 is TGTGCCAGCAGCTTATTCGGGGGCACCCTCAATGAGCAGTTCTTC. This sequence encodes CASSLFGGTLNEQFF.

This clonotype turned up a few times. The chain's CDR3 is CASSYFIGQGGSYEQYF. CDR3 DNA sequence: TGTGCCAGCAGTTACTTTATCGGCCAGGGGGGCAGCTACGAGCAGTACTTC. The gene calls are TRBV6-2 or TRBV6-3 and TRBJ2-4; possibly TRBD1 for D (7 bases). The end of the DNA is better explained by TRBJ2-7, so the J call may be wrong. Per the germline V gene, CDR1 is MNHEY and CDR2 is SVGEGT. The CDR3 consists of 17 residues.

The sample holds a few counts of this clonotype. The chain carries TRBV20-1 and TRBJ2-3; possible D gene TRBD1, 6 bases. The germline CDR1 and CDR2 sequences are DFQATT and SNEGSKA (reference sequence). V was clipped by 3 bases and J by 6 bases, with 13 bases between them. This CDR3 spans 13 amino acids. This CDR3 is CSASQGRPDTQYF. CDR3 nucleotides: TGCAGTGCTAGTCAGGGGCGCCCCGATACGCAGTATTTT.

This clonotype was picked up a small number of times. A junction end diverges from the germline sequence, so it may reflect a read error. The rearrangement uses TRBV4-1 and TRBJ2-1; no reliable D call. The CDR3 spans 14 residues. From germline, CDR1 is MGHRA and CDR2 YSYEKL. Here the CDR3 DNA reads TGCACCAGCAGCCAGAGAAGCTCCTACAATGAGCAGTTCTTC. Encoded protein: CTSSQRSSYNEQFF.